This T cell receptor beta chain was sequenced during a study of blood T cell repertoires in COVID-19. Measured with immunoSEQ multiplex PCR; TCRdb has only the in-frame clones, and not every one. The sample consists of 300,000 or so clones, about 85% of them appearing once. The V gene lost 1 base and the J gene lost 4 bases, with 14 bases spanning the gap. The CDR3 contains 16 residues. Germline V gives CDR1 LGHNA, CDR2 YNFKEQ. Sequencing was carried out using PBMCs or T cells enriched from blood (not recorded which). This clonotype was obtained from a woman between 25 and 40 years old who had recovered from COVID-19. The chain carries TRBV4-2 and TRBJ1-5; tentative D call: TRBD1 (5 bases). The CDR3 coding sequence is TGTGCCAGCAGCCAAGTCGGAGGGGCCGGTAATCAGCCCCAGCATTTT. It is translated as CASSQVGGAGNQPQHF.